This T cell receptor beta chain was captured by sequencing in a study of blood T cell repertoires in COVID-19. The CDR3 length is 16 residues. V dropped 5 bases and J dropped 2; count of bases not matched to a gene: 8. Germline CDR1 reads SGDLS; CDR2 reads YYNGEE. Original processing notes: Using reference gene primer amplification, nucleated cell counts were estimated. TCRdb's table, derived via immunoSEQ multiplex PCR, lists solely in-frame clones and lacks some. V and J calls and clone size follow that table, whereas D and trimming were derived from the DNA. The repertoire holds a few hundred thousand clones, with around 86% as singletons.

The chain is built from TRBV9 and TRBJ2-2; 8 nucleotides line up with TRBD1. Sequenced input: peripheral blood. This TCR was recovered from a man aged 50 to 60 with acute or convalescent COVID-19. The CDR3 DNA reads as TGTGCCAGCAGTACGTGGACAGGGCCTAACACCGGGGAGCTGTTTTTT. Translation: CASSTWTGPNTGELFF.